These T cell receptor beta chains were read from a single sample in a study of blood T cell repertoires in COVID-19. Profiled with immunoSEQ multiplex PCR; TCRdb holds only in-frame clones, not every one. Of under 200,000 clones detected, roughly 87% appear once; the ten largest clones hold around 6.5%. Sequencing was performed on PBMCs or T cells enriched from blood (not recorded which). The receptors derive from a woman in her forties or fifties who had recovered from COVID-19. Each CDR3 is given with its conserved first and last residue. Each record gives: V gene, CDR3 length, D gene, clone size, J gene, CDR3 protein, CDR3 DNA. D genes are given only for firm matches. Clone size appears in some rows only: once, few, many, or a class for an expanded clone.

TRBV18,15,TRBD1,.,TRBJ2-1,CASSPGTGAGNEQFF,TGTGCCAGCTCACCAGGGACAGGGGCGGGTAATGAGCAGTTCTTC
TRBV28,17,.,.,TRBJ1-3,CASSLSWGGASGNTIYF,TGTGCCAGCAGTTTATCTTGGGGGGGCGCGTCTGGAAACACCATATATTTT
TRBV15,18,.,once,TRBJ1-5,CATSRDSNTGSGNQPQHF,TGTGCCACCAGCAGAGATTCTAATACAGGGTCCGGCAATCAGCCCCAGCATTTT
TRBV19,16,.,.,TRBJ1-6,CASSIDPQVRNSPLHF,TGTGCCAGTAGTATAGATCCGCAGGTACGGAATTCACCCCTCCACTTT
TRBV30,14,.,.,TRBJ2-7,CAWSGPRDLRGQYF,TGTGCCTGGAGTGGTCCGCGGGACCTTAGGGGGCAGTACTTC
TRBV28,14,TRBD2,.,TRBJ2-7,CASSPQLAGSEQYF,TGTGCCAGCAGTCCCCAACTAGCGGGGAGCGAGCAGTACTTC
TRBV19,12,.,.,TRBJ1-1,CASSIAGGEAFF,TGTGCCAGTAGTATAGCCGGAGGTGAAGCTTTCTTT
TRBV7-8,16,.,once,TRBJ1-4,CASSPTGGYGDEKLFF,TGTGCCAGCAGCCCAACGGGGGGGTATGGGGATGAAAAACTGTTTTTT
TRBV20-1,11,.,.,TRBJ2-1,CSASIAGEQFF,TGCAGTGCTAGTATAGCTGGTGAGCAGTTCTTC
TRBV5-6,17,.,.,TRBJ1-2,CASSSFYPSEGNYGYTF,TGTGCCAGCAGCTCCTTTTACCCCTCCGAGGGAAACTATGGCTACACCTTC
TRBV19,17,TRBD2,.,TRBJ2-1,CASAPWTSGRAGNEQFF,TGTGCCAGCGCACCCTGGACTAGCGGGAGGGCCGGGAATGAGCAGTTCTTC
TRBV7-2,15,.,.,TRBJ1-1,CASSLSSGAITEAFF,TGTGCCAGCAGCTTAAGTTCAGGGGCAATCACTGAAGCTTTCTTT